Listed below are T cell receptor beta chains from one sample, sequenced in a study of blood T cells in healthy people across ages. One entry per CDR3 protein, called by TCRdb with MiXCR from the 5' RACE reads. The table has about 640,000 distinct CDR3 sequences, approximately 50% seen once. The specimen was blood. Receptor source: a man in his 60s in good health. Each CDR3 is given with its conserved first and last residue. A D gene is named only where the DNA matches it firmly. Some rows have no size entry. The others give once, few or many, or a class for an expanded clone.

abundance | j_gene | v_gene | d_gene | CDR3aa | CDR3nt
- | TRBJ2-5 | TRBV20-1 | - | CSAPRDGQETQYF | TGCAGTGCCCCCAGGGACGGACAAGAGACCCAGTACTTC
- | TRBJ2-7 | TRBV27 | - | CASSLSMPKTGYEQYF | TGTGCCAGCAGTTTATCGATGCCGAAAACGGGTTACGAGCAGTACTTC
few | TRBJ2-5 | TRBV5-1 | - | CASSLDRTLQETQYF | TGCGCCAGCAGCCTGGACAGAACCCTCCAAGAGACCCAGTACTTC
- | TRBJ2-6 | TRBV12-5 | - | CASGIFRGGAGANVLTF | TGTGCTAGTGGAATATTCAGGGGAGGGGCTGGGGCCAACGTCCTGACTTTC
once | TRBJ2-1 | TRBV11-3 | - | CASSSDQGGSGVSNEQFF | TGTGCCAGCAGCTCAGATCAGGGGGGTTCGGGGGTCAGCAATGAGCAGTTCTTC
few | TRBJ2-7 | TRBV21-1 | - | CASSKAVAYEQYF | TGTGCCAGCAGCAAAGCAGTAGCCTACGAGCAGTACTTC
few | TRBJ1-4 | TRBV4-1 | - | CASSQDGPGNEKLFF | TGCGCCAGCAGCCAAGATGGGCCAGGAAATGAAAAACTGTTTTTT
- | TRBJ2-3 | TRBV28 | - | CASSFVGAGTQYF | TGTGCCAGCAGTTTCGTTGGCGCGGGTACGCAGTATTTT
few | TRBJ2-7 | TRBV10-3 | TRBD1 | CAISVTARQGSYEQYF | TGTGCCATCAGTGTGACTGCGAGACAGGGGTCCTACGAGCAGTACTTC
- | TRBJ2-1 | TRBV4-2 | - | CASSLPQGGDEQFF | TGTGCCAGCAGCCTACCTCAGGGAGGCGATGAGCAGTTCTTC
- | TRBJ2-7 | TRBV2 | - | CASRGDGAQHEQYF | TGTGCCAGCAGAGGGGACGGGGCACAACACGAGCAGTACTTC
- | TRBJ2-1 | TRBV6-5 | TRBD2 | CASSAGTSGGDEQFF | TGTGCCAGCAGTGCCGGGACTAGCGGGGGGGATGAGCAGTTCTTC
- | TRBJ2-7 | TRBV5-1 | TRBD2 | CASSLEAGGAVNEQYF | TGCGCCAGCAGCTTGGAGGCGGGGGGGGCTGTCAATGAGCAGTACTTC
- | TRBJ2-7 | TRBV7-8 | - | CASSLEVGGLNPYEQYF | TGTGCCAGCAGCTTAGAGGTGGGGGGTCTGAACCCCTACGAGCAGTACTTC
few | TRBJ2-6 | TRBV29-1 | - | CSVGRESGANVLTF | TGCAGCGTCGGGCGGGAATCTGGGGCCAACGTCCTGACTTTC
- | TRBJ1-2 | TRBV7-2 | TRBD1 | CASSRDRGSGYTF | TGTGCCAGCAGCCGGGACAGGGGCTCTGGCTACACCTTC
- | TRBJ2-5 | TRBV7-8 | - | CASSLGVTTETQYF | TGTGCCAGCAGCTTAGGGGTGACCACCGAGACCCAGTACTTC
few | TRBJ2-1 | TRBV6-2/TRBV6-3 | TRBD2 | CASSYDASGGVYNEQFF | TGTGCCAGCAGTTACGACGCGAGCGGGGGGGTCTACAATGAGCAGTTCTTC
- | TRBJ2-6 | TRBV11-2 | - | CASALGRSGANVLTF | TGTGCCAGCGCCTTGGGCAGATCCGGGGCCAACGTCCTGACTTTC
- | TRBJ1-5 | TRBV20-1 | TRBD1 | CSARGGQGAWQPQHF | TGCAGTGCTAGAGGGGGACAGGGGGCTTGGCAGCCCCAGCATTTT
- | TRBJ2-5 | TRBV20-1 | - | CSARAGEETQYF | TGCAGTGCTAGAGCGGGAGAAGAGACCCAGTACTTC
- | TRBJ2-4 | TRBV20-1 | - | CSAPDLAKNIRYF | TGCAGTGCTCCGGACCTAGCCAAAAACATTCGGTACTTC
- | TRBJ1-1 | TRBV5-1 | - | CASSLGPGRGDEAFF | TGCGCCAGCAGCTTGGGACCGGGACGAGGTGATGAAGCTTTCTTT
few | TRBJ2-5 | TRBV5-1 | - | CASSLVTEETQYF | TGCGCCAGCAGCTTGGTGACAGAAGAGACCCAGTACTTC
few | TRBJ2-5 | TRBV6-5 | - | CASSDRPGETQYF | TGTGCCAGCAGTGACCGACCAGGAGAGACCCAGTACTTC
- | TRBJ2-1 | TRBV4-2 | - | CASSQGQGRDYNEQFF | TGTGCCAGCAGCCAAGGGCAGGGAAGGGACTACAATGAGCAGTTCTTC
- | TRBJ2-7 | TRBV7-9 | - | CASSLGLGVTYEQYF | TGTGCCAGCAGCTTAGGACTTGGGGTGACCTACGAGCAGTACTTC
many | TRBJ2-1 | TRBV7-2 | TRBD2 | CASSLGGGGYNEQFF | TGTGCCAGCAGCTTAGGCGGGGGTGGTTACAATGAGCAGTTCTTC
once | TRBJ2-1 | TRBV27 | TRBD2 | CVSKGLAEYNEQFF | TGTGTCAGCAAGGGACTAGCGGAATACAATGAGCAGTTCTTC
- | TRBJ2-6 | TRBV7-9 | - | CASTFNSGANVLTF | TGTGCCAGCACCTTTAACTCTGGGGCCAACGTCCTGACTTTC
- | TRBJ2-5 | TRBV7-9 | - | CASSPLTVNDGQETQYF | TGTGCCAGCAGCCCTCTGACAGTGAACGACGGGCAAGAGACCCAGTACTTC
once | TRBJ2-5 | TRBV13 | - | CASSLDNEETQYF | TGTGCCAGCAGCCTTGACAACGAAGAGACCCAGTACTTC
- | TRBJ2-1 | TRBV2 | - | CASRGLEDEQFF | TGTGCCAGCCGCGGATTGGAGGATGAGCAGTTCTTC